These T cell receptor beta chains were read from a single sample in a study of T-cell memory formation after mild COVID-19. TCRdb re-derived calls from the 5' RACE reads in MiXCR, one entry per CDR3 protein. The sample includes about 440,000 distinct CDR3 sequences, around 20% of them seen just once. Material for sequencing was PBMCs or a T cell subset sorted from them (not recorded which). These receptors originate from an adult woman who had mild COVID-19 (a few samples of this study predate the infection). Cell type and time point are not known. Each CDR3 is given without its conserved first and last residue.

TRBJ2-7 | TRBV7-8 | ASSSGGTGAYEQY
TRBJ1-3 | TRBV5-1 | ASSLGAGSPSGNTIY
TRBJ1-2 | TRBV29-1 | SVSVNYGYT
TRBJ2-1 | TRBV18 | ASSRNSGGEQF
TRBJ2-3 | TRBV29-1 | SAASTGVDTDTQY
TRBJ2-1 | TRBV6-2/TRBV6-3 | ASSYVLAGGRNEQF
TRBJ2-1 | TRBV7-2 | ASSPTLDRGLYNEQF
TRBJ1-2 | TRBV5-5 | ASSLPGTLYGYT
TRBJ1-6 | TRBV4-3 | ASSQDQGVDSPLH
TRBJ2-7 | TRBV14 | ASSQPGLSAYEQY
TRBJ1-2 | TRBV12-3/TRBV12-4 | ASSLYAGEVGYT
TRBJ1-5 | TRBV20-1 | SVPGDSNQPQH
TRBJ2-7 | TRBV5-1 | ASSWGQGHYEQY
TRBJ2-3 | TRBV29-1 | SLKPDSGARAQY
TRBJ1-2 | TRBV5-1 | ASSLEETGPYGYT
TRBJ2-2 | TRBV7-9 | ASSLSVTTGELF
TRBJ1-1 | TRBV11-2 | DSSLDLGTGGREAF